The 27 T cell receptor beta chains below come from one sample, sequenced in a study of regulatory T cells in long-lasting Graves disease. Arm-PCR of CDR3 regions with iRepertoire HTBI primers generated TCR beta libraries. TCRdb fed the multiplex PCR reads into MiXCR, producing one record per CDR3 protein. The sample has around 250,000 distinct CDR3 sequences, just over 20% seen once. The time point: newly diagnosed GD, antithyroid drugs for less than 3 months. Construction of the TCR library relied on RNA isolated from PBMCs. The source material was peripheral blood mononuclear cells (PBMCs), sampled at new diagnosis, from a patient treated with antithyroid drugs. All receptors come from a female donor with Graves disease.

This clonotype was counted once. This chain links TRBV7-2 with TRBJ1-4; D is undetermined. This CDR3 comprises 17 residues. Germline-derived CDR1 and CDR2 are SGHTA and FQGNSA. V lost 2 bases, J lost 0 bases, and 13 bases lay in between. CDR3: CASSLLPGPATNEKLFF. The CDR3 DNA is TGTGCCAGCAGCTTACTTCCCGGACCAGCAACTAATGAAAAACTGTTTTTT. The full variable domain, rest sourced from reference TRBV7-2 and TRBJ1-4, is GAGVSQSPSNKVTEKGKDVELRCDPISGHTALYWYRQSLGQGLEFLIYFQGNSAPDKSGLPSDRFSAERTGGSVSTLTIQRTQQEDSAVYLCASSLLPGPATNEKLFFGSGTQLSVL.

The chain has TRBV4-1 and TRBJ1-5; TRBD1 agrees at 9 bases. This CDR3 contains 13 residues. The germline V gene encodes CDR1 MGHRA and CDR2 YSYEKL. V shed 3 bases and J 9 bases; nucleotides not matched to a gene: 3. CDR3 region: CASSQAQGAPQHF. In DNA form, the CDR3 reads TGCGCCAGCAGCCAGGCACAGGGGGCGCCCCAGCATTTT.

In this sample, this clonotype turned up a few times. The genes are TRBV9 and TRBJ1-5; D remains unclear. The germline V gene has CDR1 SGDLS and CDR2 YYNGEE. V was trimmed by 2 bases and J by 3 bases, leaving 12 bases between them. The CDR3 is 15 amino acids. The DNA of the CDR3 is TGTGCCAGCAGCGTTGGCCCAGGCCACAATCAGCCCCAGCATTTT. Translation gives CASSVGPGHNQPQHF.

This clonotype was counted ten times or more. The chain recombines TRBV2 with TRBJ2-1; 12 positions match TRBD1. The CDR3 is 14 residues long. The V gene's germline CDR1 is SNHLY and CDR2 FYNNEI. The junction had 6 bases not matched to a gene; V was cut back by 7 bases and J by 8 bases. The CDR3: CASNSGTGGDEQFF. Written as DNA, the CDR3 is TGTGCCAGCAATTCCGGGACAGGGGGCGATGAGCAGTTCTTC.

The chain is built from TRBV7-8 and TRBJ2-7; 8 nucleotides match TRBD2. CDR1 is SGHVS and CDR2 is FQNEAQ in the germline V gene. J lost 0 bases, V lost 5 bases, and 6 bases had no gene match. This CDR3 has 15 residues. The CDR3 DNA reads TGTGCCAGCAGCCTAAGAAGCGGGAGCTCCTACGAGCAGTACTTC. It is translated as CASSLRSGSSYEQYF.

This clonotype was seen many times. The chain recombines TRBV5-5 with TRBJ2-5; no clear D gene. The CDR3 has 14 residues. V was trimmed by 0 bases and J by 2 bases, leaving 8 bases between them. Germline V lookup: CDR1 SGHKS, CDR2 YYEKEE (reference sequence). CDR3 sequence: CASSLGLPQETQYF. The CDR3 DNA reads as TGTGCCAGCAGCTTGGGGCTCCCTCAAGAGACCCAGTACTTC.

In its sample, this clonotype was seen once. The chain couples TRBV7-2 to TRBJ2-3; D not certain. Germline lookup yields CDR1 SGHTA and CDR2 FQGNSA. CDR3 length: 14 amino acids. The V and J ends lost 6 bases and 1 base respectively, with 11 bases between them. CDR3 DNA sequence: TGTGCCAGCAGGGAAAATTTGGGCACAGATACGCAGTATTTT. Its translation: CASRENLGTDTQYF.

This clonotype was detected many times. CDR3 sequence (DNA): TGTGCCAGCAGCTTGGGACAGTACAATGAGCAGTTCTTC. Translation: CASSLGQYNEQFF. The V gene is TRBV7-3, the J gene TRBJ2-1; TRBD1 aligns across 7 bases. With V trimmed by 3 bases and J by 4 bases, 0 bases remained unmatched. CDR1 is SGHTA, CDR2 FQGTGA, per germline. The CDR3 is 13 residues long.

The chain recombines TRBV12-3 or TRBV12-4 with TRBJ2-3, with TRBD2 identical over 7 bases. The CDR3 covers 14 residues. V gave up 5 bases and J gave up 8 bases; unmatched junction bases: 10. The CDR3 DNA reads TGTGCCAGCAGTCAACGGGAGGAGCAAGGTACGCAGTATTTT. Its protein product is CASSQREEQGTQYF.

This clonotype was counted at least ten times. This rearrangement joins TRBV5-1 to TRBJ1-4; 7 nucleotides agree with TRBD1. Trimming took 4 bases from V and 0 from J; bases not matched to a gene: 6. The CDR3 loop spans 16 amino acids. Germline CDR1 SGHRS, CDR2 YFSETQ. The CDR3 loop is CASSLSGTATNEKLFF. CDR3 nucleotides: TGCGCCAGCAGCCTCTCCGGGACAGCAACTAATGAAAAACTGTTTTTT.

J is TRBJ1-5 and V is TRBV18, with D perhaps TRBD1 (5 bases). Germline CDR1 is KGHSH and CDR2 is LQKENI. CDR3 size: 15 residues. Trimming stripped 3 bases from V and 6 bases from J, with 15 bases between. CDR3 amino acids: CASSPVTEASQPQHF. In DNA, the CDR3 is TGTGCCAGCTCACCCGTGACAGAGGCATCTCAGCCCCAGCATTTT.

This clonotype was found many times. The V call is TRBV9, the J call TRBJ2-2; the match to TRBD2 covers 9 bases. Looked up from germline, CDR1 is SGDLS and CDR2 is YYNGEE. This CDR3 contains 15 residues. The trim removed 2 bases at V and 6 bases at J, leaving 5 bases unmatched. The CDR3 sequence: CASSVPGLASGELFF. DNA of the CDR3: TGTGCCAGCAGCGTTCCAGGACTAGCGTCCGGGGAGCTGTTTTTT.

At least ten counts were recorded for this clonotype. The chain uses TRBV20-1 and TRBJ2-3; D unclear. This CDR3 comprises 13 residues. Germline values: CDR1 DFQATT, CDR2 SNEGSKA (reference sequence). The ends were cut back, 6 bases at V and 4 bases at J, with 14 bases in the middle. In nucleotides, the CDR3 is TGCAGTGCCTTCCAGATGGGCCCAGATACGCAGTATTTT. Its protein product is CSAFQMGPDTQYF.

This clonotype was detected only a few times. Just one base apart from a much larger clone, this may be a read error. The J gene is TRBJ2-1, the V gene TRBV7-9; 8 bases fit TRBD1. In germline, CDR1 is SEHNR, CDR2 FQNEAQ (reference sequence). The CDR3 has 14 residues. J lost 6 bases, V lost 7 bases, and 8 bases had no gene match. The CDR3 sequence: CASTRTGWSNEQFF. The CDR3 bases are TGTGCCAGCACCCGGACAGGGTGGAGCAATGAGCAGTTCTTC.

Only a few counts were recorded for this clonotype. J is TRBJ2-1 and V is TRBV29-1, with TRBD1 matching 7 bases. The CDR3 has 11 amino acids. Losses at the gene ends were 6 bases for V and 9 bases for J; bases not matched to a gene: 5. Germline-derived CDR1 and CDR2 are SQVTM and ANQGSEA. CDR3 sequence (DNA): TGCAGCGTATACAGGGGTAGTGAGCAGTTCTTC. Translated, it gives CSVYRGSEQFF.

With respect to this clonotype: Given a much more abundant clone one base away, this may be a read error. The chain joins TRBV6-2 or TRBV6-3 to TRBJ2-1; 9 bases map to TRBD1. The CDR3 covers 16 residues. Germline lookup yields CDR1 MNHEY and CDR2 SVGEGT. V dropped 10 bases and J dropped 7; count of bases not matched to a gene: 17. The CDR3 DNA is TGTGCCATCCTGAAGGCACCCGGGACAGGGAGAAATGAGCAGTTCTTC. The encoded protein is CAILKAPGTGRNEQFF.

The chain is built from TRBV28 and TRBJ2-7; 8 bases line up with TRBD2. The V and J ends lost 6 bases and 0 bases, in that order; junction bases with no gene match: 13. From germline, CDR1 is MDHEN and CDR2 SYDVKM. The CDR3 covers 17 residues. Here the CDR3 reads CASSLGERELISYEQYF. The CDR3 region has the DNA TGTGCCAGCAGCCTCGGGGAGCGGGAGTTGATCTCCTACGAGCAGTACTTC.

This clonotype occurred many times. The V call is TRBV29-1, the J call TRBJ2-7; 8 nucleotides align to TRBD2. The CDR3 is 14 amino acids. J lost 2 bases, V lost 1 base, and 4 bases had no gene match. CDR1 and CDR2 from the germline V gene are SQVTM and ANQGSEA. CDR3 in DNA: TGCAGCGTTGAAGGCACTAGCGGAACCTACGAGCAGTACTTC. Translation: CSVEGTSGTYEQYF.

The sample holds many counts of this clonotype. The V call is TRBV6-1, the J call TRBJ2-2; no clear D. The CDR3 has 11 amino acids. Germline V gene data show CDR1 as MNHNS and CDR2 as SASEGT. V was clipped by 6 bases and J by 5 bases, with 4 bases between them. In DNA form, the CDR3 reads TGTGCCAGCAGAGTTACCGGGGAGCTGTTTTTT. This gives the protein CASRVTGELFF.

This clonotype was counted many times. The gene calls are TRBV11-1 and TRBJ1-1; weak D call: TRBD1 (6 bases). The CDR3 has 14 residues. The germline CDR1 and CDR2 sequences are SGHAT and FQDESV (reference sequence). Trimming stripped 5 bases from V and 4 bases from J, with 14 bases between. The CDR3: CASSRRQEITEAFF. CDR3 DNA: TGTGCCAGCAGCCGCAGACAGGAGATCACTGAAGCTTTCTTT.

The rearrangement uses TRBV7-9 and TRBJ2-3; tentatively, D is TRBD2 (6 bases). The CDR3 consists of 16 residues. CDR1 and CDR2 from the germline V gene are SEHNR and FQNEAQ (reference sequence). Trimming left V 4 bases short and J 4 bases short, with 18 bases between. In DNA form, the CDR3 reads TGTGCCAGCAGCTCGAGCTGGGGGGTAGGGGCAGATACGCAGTATTTT. Translating gives CASSSSWGVGADTQYF.

This clonotype was seen at least ten times. J is TRBJ1-1 and V is TRBV18, with D possibly being TRBD1 (5 bases). Between the trimmed V and J ends, which lost 2 bases and 0 bases, there was a span of 13 bases. CDR1 and CDR2 (germline): KGHSH, LQKENI. The CDR3 contains 16 residues. CDR3 DNA: TGTGCCAGCTCACCAAGGCAGGGATACATGAACACTGAAGCTTTCTTT. The encoded protein is CASSPRQGYMNTEAFF.

V gene TRBV4-3 combines with J gene TRBJ2-6, with D tentatively TRBD1 (6 bases). V lost 0 bases and J 2 bases, leaving 11 bases between the germline ends. This CDR3 is 17 amino acids long. The germline V gene encodes CDR1 LGHNA and CDR2 YSLEER. As DNA, the CDR3 is TGCGCCAGCAGCCAAGATCCCTACAGGGCTGGGGCCAACGTCCTGACTTTC. It translates to CASSQDPYRAGANVLTF.

This clonotype was observed a handful of times. This sequence joins TRBV6-2 or TRBV6-3 and TRBJ2-2; the D gene is possibly TRBD1 (5 bases). V was cut by 7 bases and J by 7 bases, with 16 bases left in between. The CDR3 extends over 14 amino acids. The germline gives CDR1 MNHEY, CDR2 SVGEGT. CDR3 DNA sequence: TGTGCCAGCAAGAGGCAGGGCTTTAGCGGGGAGCTGTTTTTT. Its protein is CASKRQGFSGELFF.

Comment on this clonotype: One junction end disagrees with the germline gene, perhaps due to a read error. This chain joins TRBV5-5 and TRBJ1-5, with a tentative D call TRBD1 (5 bases). The CDR3 runs 15 residues. CDR1 is SGHKS, CDR2 YYEKEE, per germline (reference sequence). CDR3 sequence reads: CASSQVGASHQPQHF. CDR3 in DNA: TGTGCTAGCAGCCAAGTAGGGGCTAGCCATCAGCCCCAGCATTTT.

This chain uses TRBV5-1 with TRBJ2-2; 8 bases map to TRBD1. The trim removed 3 bases at V and 2 bases at J, leaving 6 bases unmatched. The CDR3 extends over 16 amino acids. Germline V lookup: CDR1 SGHRS, CDR2 YFSETQ. CDR3 coding DNA: TGCGCCAGCAGCTCCCTCGACAGGGGTAACACCGGGGAGCTGTTTTTT. This codes for CASSSLDRGNTGELFF.

This clonotype was counted only a few times. The chain uses TRBV6-1 and TRBJ1-1, with D unresolved. Germline CDR1 reads MNHNS; CDR2 reads SASEGT. The CDR3 has 13 residues. V was shortened by 11 bases and J by 3 bases, with 16 bases between the two germline ends. This CDR3 reads CAVLRGADTEAFF. For the CDR3, the DNA is TGTGCCGTCCTGAGAGGCGCGGACACTGAAGCTTTCTTT.